This record looks at one T cell receptor (beta chain) sequence and its context. Its matching antigen is unknown. The sample originates from a study of shared clonotypes between healthy human individuals. Study observations and caveats: Tissue TCR repertoires likely differ from these blood-only repertoires.

TCRdb keeps only in-frame clones here, not all; method: immunoSEQ multiplex PCR. The sample has 1,500,000 or so clones; roughly 96% are singletons. The germline V and J ends were trimmed by 4 bases and 5 bases, with 8 bases remaining between them. This CDR3 contains 12 residues. Germline CDR1 MNHNS, CDR2 SASEGT. V and J are TRBV6-1 and TRBJ1-1; D gene ambiguous. The TCR sequence derives from a man younger than 45 in good health. Sequenced sample: naive CD4+ T cells sorted from blood. As to subset: CD45RA+ positively selected. The CDR3, as DNA: TGTGCCAGCAGTGTAGGCAGGACTGAAGCTTTCTTT. It translates to CASSVGRTEAFF.